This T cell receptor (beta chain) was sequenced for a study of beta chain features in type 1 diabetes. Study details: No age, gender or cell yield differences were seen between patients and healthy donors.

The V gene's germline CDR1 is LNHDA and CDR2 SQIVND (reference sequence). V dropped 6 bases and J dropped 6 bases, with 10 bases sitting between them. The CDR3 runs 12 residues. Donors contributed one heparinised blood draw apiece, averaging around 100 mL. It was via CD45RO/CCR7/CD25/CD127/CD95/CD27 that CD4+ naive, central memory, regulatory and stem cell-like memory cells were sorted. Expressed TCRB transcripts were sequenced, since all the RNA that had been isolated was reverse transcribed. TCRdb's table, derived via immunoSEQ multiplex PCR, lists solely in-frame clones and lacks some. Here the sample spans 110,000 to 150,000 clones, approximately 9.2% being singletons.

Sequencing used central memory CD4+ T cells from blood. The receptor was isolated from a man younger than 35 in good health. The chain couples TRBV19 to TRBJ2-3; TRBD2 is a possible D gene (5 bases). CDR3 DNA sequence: TGTGCCAGTAGCGGGGTCAGGGATACGCAGTATTTT. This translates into CASSGVRDTQYF.